This T cell receptor (beta chain) was captured by sequencing in a study of blood T cell repertoires in COVID-19. Study at large: From the United States, Italy and Spain came samples of acute and convalescent COVID-19. T cells, B-cell-depleted T cells, or PBMCs provided the cDNA or gDNA that served as material.

In the original analysis: Amplification from reference gene primers served as the basis for estimated nucleated cell counts. Clones were read by immunoSEQ multiplex PCR, and TCRdb kept only the in-frame ones, dropping some. V and J calls and clone size are those listed in that table; D and trimming were worked out from the DNA. The data show under 500,000 clones, 87% seen once. The CDR3 is made up of 15 amino acids. CDR1 and CDR2 from the germline V gene are LNHDA and SQIVND (reference sequence). V lost 7 bases and J lost 0; bases outside the gene matches: 8. Recruitment covered about two dozen US areas and drew participants whose ages spanned about 18 to 90 years.

The V call is TRBV19, the J call TRBJ1-1; 7 nucleotides match TRBD1. Sequenced: PBMCs or T cells enriched from blood (not recorded which). The clonotype originates from a woman in her late teens or twenties with acute COVID-19. DNA for the CDR3: TGTGCCAGTACCAAAGGGGGACAGATGAACACTGAAGCTTTCTTT. Its translation: CASTKGGQMNTEAFF.